A single sample gave rise to the 20 T cell receptor beta chains below, sequenced in a study of spatial heterogeneity in lung cancer. Study results and caveats: Intratumoral expanded alpha and beta TCR counts were found to track tumor mutation counts.

Their antigens remain unidentified. A single record per CDR3 protein comes from TCRdb applying MiXCR to the 5' RACE reads. Seen here are fewer than 1,500 distinct CDR3 sequences, roughly 8.2% observed once, and the top ten hold 25% to 40%. Time point denoted: sample taken at primary tumor resection. This specimen was lung tumor tissue, taken at surgery. These receptors were collected from a male donor with early-stage non-small cell lung cancer.

This clonotype qualifies as medium-sized. CDR3 residues: CASSLGTAADGTF. CDR3 in DNA: TGTGCCAGCAGTTTAGGGACAGCCGCTGATGGTACCTTC. The gene calls are TRBV12-3 or TRBV12-4 and TRBJ1-2; D is possibly TRBD1 (6 bases). The CDR3 spans 13 residues. V was shortened by 1 base and J by 14 bases, with 17 bases between the two germline ends.

Within the sample, this clonotype is medium-sized. The V call is TRBV28, the J call TRBJ2-7; no definite D call. CDR3 size: 12 residues. Looked up from germline, CDR1 is MDHEN and CDR2 is SYDVKM. V lost 6 bases and J 3 bases, leaving 9 bases between the germline ends. This CDR3 is CASSRLLYEQYF. The CDR3 coding sequence is TGTGCCAGCAGCCGCCTGCTCTACGAGCAGTACTTC.

In this sample, this clonotype is large. V usage is TRBV28 and J usage is TRBJ1-1; D uncertain. This CDR3 region has 13 residues. Germline V gene sequence: CDR1 MDHEN, CDR2 SYDVKM. V gave up 2 bases and J gave up 2 bases, with 6 bases separating them. CDR3 sequence (DNA): TGTGCCAGCAGTTTAAATCGAAACACTGAAGCTTTCTTT. It is translated as CASSLNRNTEAFF.

This clonotype is labeled medium-sized (0.01 to 0.1%). V gene TRBV7-2 combines with J gene TRBJ2-3; 8 nucleotides agree with TRBD1. The V gene end was trimmed by 3 bases and the J gene end by 5 bases; junction bases not matched to a gene: 7. Germline V lookup: CDR1 SGHTA, CDR2 FQGNSA. The CDR3 spans 15 residues. This chain's CDR3 is CASSFSIDRGDTQYF. The DNA for the CDR3 is TGTGCCAGCAGCTTCTCCATCGACAGGGGAGATACGCAGTATTTT.

By sample share, this clonotype is medium-sized. This chain links TRBV7-2 with TRBJ2-2; TRBD2 might be the D (6 bases). This CDR3 is 15 amino acids long. V was trimmed by 5 bases and J by 7 bases, leaving 17 bases between them. Germline V gives CDR1 SGHTA, CDR2 FQGNSA. The CDR3 spells CASSKGLLSGGELFF. CDR3 in DNA: TGTGCCAGCAGCAAGGGACTCCTCTCTGGCGGGGAGCTGTTTTTT.

This clonotype ranks as medium-sized. The chain combines TRBV12-3 or TRBV12-4 with TRBJ2-4; D perhaps matches TRBD2 (5 bases). The germline V and J ends were trimmed by 5 bases and 9 bases, with 14 bases remaining between them. This CDR3 contains 13 residues. In DNA, the CDR3 is TGTGCCAGCAGTCAACCGGGAAGCAGCATTCAGTACTTC. Protein: CASSQPGSSIQYF.

This clonotype is medium-sized by share. The genes are TRBV5-1 and TRBJ2-3; TRBD2 agrees at 13 bases. V lost 3 bases and J lost 3; bases outside the gene matches: 1. Germline V gives CDR1 SGHRS, CDR2 YFSETQ. The CDR3 loop spans 15 amino acids. The CDR3 bases are TGCGCCAGCAGCTCGGGACTAGCGGGGACAGATACGCAGTATTTT. As protein: CASSSGLAGTDTQYF.

This clonotype is labeled medium-sized. CDR3 sequence: CASSPDRNYGYTF. CDR3 DNA sequence: TGTGCCAGCAGCCCGGACAGAAACTATGGCTACACCTTC. This chain joins TRBV5-4 and TRBJ1-2; D is possibly TRBD1 (6 bases). CDR3 length equals 13 residues. V lost 4 bases, J lost 2 bases, and 9 bases lay in between. Germline V gene lookup returns CDR1 SGHNT and CDR2 YYREEE (reference sequence).

This clonotype is medium-sized in the sample. The rearrangement links TRBV20-1 to TRBJ1-5; 7 bases align to TRBD1. The CDR3 loop spans 13 amino acids. V lost 4 bases and J lost 10; bases outside the gene matches: 10. The V gene's germline CDR1 is DFQATT and CDR2 SNEGSKA (reference sequence). CDR3 protein: CSANGGGSLPQHF. DNA for the CDR3: TGCAGTGCTAATGGAGGGGGCAGTTTACCCCAGCATTTT.

V and J are TRBV7-9 and TRBJ2-5; D is unclear. CDR1 and CDR2 (germline): SEHNR, FQNEAQ (reference sequence). The CDR3 runs 15 residues. V dropped 4 bases and J dropped 4 bases, with 16 bases sitting between them. Written as DNA, the CDR3 is TGTGCCAGCAGCTCGGGCCTCCTTGTAGGAGAGACCCAGTACTTC. Translated: CASSSGLLVGETQYF.

This clonotype is categorized as medium-sized. This chain uses TRBV6-6 with TRBJ2-7; 8 bases are shared with TRBD2. In germline, CDR1 is MNHNY, CDR2 SVGAGI (reference sequence). J was trimmed by 0 bases and V by 0 bases; bases with no gene match: 13. This CDR3 has 19 amino acids. For the CDR3, the DNA is TGTGCCAGCAGTTACTCGAAACTAGCGGCCAAGAGGGGCTCCTACGAGCAGTACTTC. Its translation: CASSYSKLAAKRGSYEQYF.

Within the sample, this clonotype is medium-sized. The chain's CDR3 is CASSLKLQETQYF. The CDR3 DNA is TGTGCCAGCAGTTTAAAACTCCAAGAGACCCAGTACTTC. The gene calls are TRBV27 and TRBJ2-5, with D unclear. The CDR3 length is 13 residues. V was cut by 2 bases and J by 1 base, with 5 bases left in between. Germline CDR1 MNHEY, CDR2 SMNVEV (reference sequence).

The table lists this clonotype with many counts. This chain links TRBV9 with TRBJ2-1; 12 bases align to TRBD2. Looked up from germline, CDR1 is SGDLS and CDR2 is YYNGEE. Trimming removed 2 bases from V and 6 bases from J; junction bases left unmatched: 6. The CDR3 loop spans 16 amino acids. The chain's CDR3 is CASSVGGLAGSNEQFF. The CDR3 DNA is TGTGCCAGCAGCGTTGGGGGACTAGCGGGCTCCAATGAGCAGTTCTTC.

Within the sample, this clonotype is medium-sized (0.01 to 0.1%). This chain links TRBV29-1 with TRBJ1-4; D may be TRBD1 (5 bases). CDR3 length: 14 amino acids. CDR1 is SQVTM, CDR2 ANQGSEA, per germline. V gave up 5 bases and J gave up 2 bases, with 12 bases separating them. CDR3: CSVRRQGTNEKLFF. CDR3 in DNA: TGCAGCGTTCGGAGGCAGGGCACTAATGAAAAACTGTTTTTT. Together with reference TRBV29-1 and TRBJ1-4, the CDR3 gives the full variable domain: SAVISQKPSRDICQRGTSLTIQCQVDSQVTMMFWYRQQPGQSLTLIATANQGSEATYESGFVIDKFPISRPNLTFSTLTVSNMSPEDSSIYLCSVRRQGTNEKLFFGSGTQLSVL.

This clonotype occurred a few times. V is TRBV5-5 and J is TRBJ1-1; D is possibly TRBD1 (5 bases). Germline V gives CDR1 SGHKS, CDR2 YYEKEE (reference sequence). V was shortened by 4 bases and J by 10 bases, with 11 bases between the two germline ends. The CDR3 contains 11 residues. CDR3 DNA: TGTGCCAGCAGCGCCAGGGAAGGAGCTTTCTTT. Its protein product is CASSAREGAFF.

This clonotype was seen many times. This chain connects TRBV3-1 to TRBJ2-2; 11 bases are shared with TRBD1. V lost 0 bases and J lost 4; bases outside the gene matches: 10. This CDR3 region has 19 residues. Germline V lookup: CDR1 LGHDT, CDR2 YNNKEL (reference sequence). The CDR3 sequence: CASSQDQSGQGAGTGELFF. The CDR3 DNA reads as TGTGCCAGCAGCCAAGACCAGAGTGGACAGGGGGCTGGCACCGGGGAGCTGTTTTTT.

This clonotype is judged medium-sized. V and J are TRBV10-2 and TRBJ2-7; 14 bases agree with TRBD2. Germline CDR1 and CDR2: WSHSY and SAAADI. The CDR3 sequence is 17 residues long. With V trimmed by 3 bases and J by 1 base, 5 bases remained unmatched. As DNA, the CDR3 is TGCGCCAGCAGTGAAGGACTAGCGGGAGGAGGGTCCTACGAGCAGTACTTC. The encoded protein is CASSEGLAGGGSYEQYF.

This clonotype is categorized as large (0.1 to 1%). The rearrangement uses TRBV4-2 and TRBJ2-2; the D gene could be TRBD1 or TRBD2 (6 bases each). This CDR3 spans 13 amino acids. Germline V lookup: CDR1 LGHNA, CDR2 YNFKEQ. V was shortened by 4 bases and J by 7 bases, with 10 bases between the two germline ends. CDR3 sequence reads: CASSPGAFGELFF. The DNA of the CDR3 is TGTGCCAGCAGCCCGGGGGCCTTCGGGGAGCTGTTTTTT.

By proportion, this clonotype is medium-sized. The chain couples TRBV28 to TRBJ2-2; maybe TRBD2 (6 bases). The CDR3 length is 18 residues. The V end was cut by 5 bases, the J end by 4 bases, with 23 bases between. CDR1 is MDHEN, CDR2 SYDVKM, per germline. Here the CDR3 DNA reads TGTGCCAGCAGTCCCGCCGCTTTCGGCGGGATTCTCACCGGGGAGCTGTTTTTT. It yields the protein CASSPAAFGGILTGELFF.

Sample share makes this clonotype medium-sized (0.01 to 0.1%). DNA for the CDR3: TGTGCCAGCAGTCAAGGGACTAGCCGAGACAATGAGCAGTTCTTC. Residues: CASSQGTSRDNEQFF. This chain joins TRBV6-5 and TRBJ2-1; 9 positions match TRBD2. The CDR3 is made up of 15 amino acids. V gave up 5 bases and J gave up 5 bases; unmatched junction bases: 7. Germline V gene lookup returns CDR1 MNHEY and CDR2 SVGAGI.